Shown below are 9 T cell receptor beta chains from a single sample sequenced in a study of T-cell reconstitution after alpha-beta-depleted transplantation in children. Unique molecular identifiers tagged the TCRbeta library. MiXCR was run by TCRdb on the PCR reads, yielding one entry per CDR3 protein. This sample has approximately 510,000 distinct CDR3 sequences, with around 18% found just once. The sequenced sample was PBMCs from the stem cell graft donor, obtained from the stem cell graft. Every receptor here comes from a human donor who donated a stem cell graft to a child with acute lymphoblastic leukemia.

The chain links TRBV29-1 to TRBJ2-3; TRBD1 aligns across 9 bases. V lost 4 bases to trimming and J lost 4 bases; unmatched junction nucleotides: 21. Germline V gives CDR1 SQVTM, CDR2 ANQGSEA. CDR3 size: 19 residues. The CDR3 nucleotides read TGCAGCGTTGCCCCTCGGACAGGGGATTCTTGGGGTTTTTCAGATACGCAGTATTTT. Its protein product is CSVAPRTGDSWGFSDTQYF.

The chain has TRBV18 and TRBJ2-3; D might be TRBD2 (6 bases). This CDR3 has 17 amino acids. CDR1 and CDR2 from the germline V gene are KGHSH and LQKENI. V was cut by 4 bases and J by 4 bases, with 21 bases left in between. Here the CDR3 DNA reads TGTGCCAGCTCACTCTTGGGCGCGGGACTGCGCGCAGATACGCAGTATTTT. Residues: CASSLLGAGLRADTQYF.

A single count supports this clonotype. This chain joins TRBV2 and TRBJ2-7; D uncertain. Trimming stripped 0 bases from V and 3 bases from J, with 12 bases between. This CDR3 has 15 residues. Per germline, CDR1 SNHLY and CDR2 FYNNEI. CDR3 DNA sequence: TGTGCCAGCAGTGAAGCTCGCCGGTTTAGCTACGAGCAGTACTTC. Protein: CASSEARRFSYEQYF.

This clonotype was observed many times. V usage is TRBV12-3 or TRBV12-4 and J usage is TRBJ2-1; 13 bases match TRBD2. The CDR3 has 16 residues. Losses at the gene ends were 5 bases for V and 5 bases for J; bases not matched to a gene: 6. In nucleotides, the CDR3 is TGTGCCAGCAGTCGTACCGGGACTAGCGGGAACAATGAGCAGTTCTTC. Its translation: CASSRTGTSGNNEQFF.

Only a few counts were recorded for this clonotype. V is TRBV4-2 and J is TRBJ2-7; possibly TRBD1 for D (7 bases). CDR3 length equals 16 residues. Germline loops: CDR1 LGHNA, CDR2 YNFKEQ. Trimming took 1 base from V and 4 from J, leaving 17 bases between them. CDR3 nucleotide sequence: TGTGCCAGCAGCCAAGCCCCTGCAGGGGGGTGGTACGAGCAGTACTTC. Protein sequence: CASSQAPAGGWYEQYF.

The genes are TRBV20-1 and TRBJ2-7, with D uncertain. Germline CDR1 DFQATT, CDR2 SNEGSKA (reference sequence). CDR3 length equals 12 residues. V lost 6 bases and J 6 bases, leaving 15 bases between the germline ends. The CDR3 nucleotides read TGCAGTGCCCCCTCGGAAGGTTCCGAGCAGTACTTC. Translation gives CSAPSEGSEQYF.

V usage is TRBV27 and J usage is TRBJ2-7; D is possibly TRBD2 (5 bases). Germline CDR1 is MNHEY and CDR2 is SMNVEV (reference sequence). The CDR3 is 14 residues long. V lost 6 bases to trimming and J lost 2 bases, with 14 bases between them. The CDR3 region is CASSALAVTYEQYF. CDR3 nucleotides: TGTGCCAGCAGCGCCCTAGCAGTGACCTACGAGCAGTACTTC.

This clonotype was picked up a small number of times. V gene TRBV5-1 combines with J gene TRBJ2-1; 12 bases agree with TRBD2. The length of the CDR3 is 18 residues. The germline V gene encodes CDR1 SGHRS and CDR2 YFSETQ. After removal of 4 bases from V and 6 bases from J, the junction contained 14 bases not matched to a gene. CDR3 protein: CASSPSSLTSGRINEQFF. The CDR3, as DNA: TGCGCCAGCAGCCCATCCTCCTTGACTAGCGGGAGAATCAATGAGCAGTTCTTC.

The chain is built from TRBV7-9 and TRBJ1-2; D might be TRBD1 (6 bases). The V gene's germline CDR1 is SEHNR and CDR2 FQNEAQ (reference sequence). V was trimmed by 5 bases and J by 6 bases, leaving 16 bases between them. CDR3 length: 14 residues. The CDR3 sequence is CASSPMGQLHGYTF. CDR3 coding DNA: TGTGCCAGCAGCCCTATGGGACAACTTCATGGCTACACCTTC.